The 7 T cell receptor beta chains below come from one sample, sequenced in a study of cytomegalovirus exposure and HLA in healthy donors (dated by TCRdb to 2016 to 2017). Library prep was done by the immunoSEQ multiplex PCR assay. For the multiplex PCR, a mixture combining 60 forward primers for TCR Vbeta segments and 13 reverse primers for TCR Jbeta segments was used. Not all clones reach the TCRdb copy of this immuneACCESS table, which keeps in-frame sequences only. Checked studies attribute under half of the gap to unresolved V genes and leave the rest unexplained. This sample holds roughly 180,000 clones; just under 80% were observed only once. The ten largest make up approximately 2.9% of the sample. The sample consisted of PBMCs. The receptors originated from a female donor in good health and CMV-seronegative.

The CDR3 reads CASSQLGQVGSPYEQYF. In DNA, the CDR3 is TGTGCCAGCAGCCAATTGGGACAGGTTGGTTCTCCTTACGAGCAGTACTTC. This chain connects TRBV11-3 to TRBJ2-7; 8 nucleotides agree with TRBD1. The CDR3 covers 17 residues. The trim removed 5 bases at V and 4 bases at J, leaving 16 bases unmatched. Germline CDR1 is SGHNT and CDR2 is YENEEA.

The rearrangement joins TRBV28 to TRBJ2-7; 7 bases are shared with TRBD1. Unmatched junction bases numbered 2, after V lost 4 bases and J lost 2 bases. The CDR3 sequence is 13 residues long. Germline V gene lookup returns CDR1 MDHEN and CDR2 SYDVKM. The CDR3 DNA reads TGTGCCAGCAGTTCGACAGGGCCCTACGAGCAGTACTTC. Its translation is CASSSTGPYEQYF.

CDR3 in amino acids: CASSRTRVYEQFF. As DNA, the CDR3 is TGTGCCAGCAGCCGGACTAGGGTCTATGAGCAGTTCTTC. The gene calls are TRBV5-6 and TRBJ2-1; 7 bases agree with TRBD2. J gave up 8 bases and V 4 bases, and 6 bases lay outside the gene matches. The CDR3 runs 13 residues. CDR1 is SGHDT and CDR2 is YYEEEE in the germline V gene.

The CDR3 spells CASSEGGGYGYTF. The CDR3 DNA reads as TGTGCCAGCAGTGAAGGGGGGGGGTATGGCTACACCTTC. This chain connects TRBV6-1 to TRBJ1-2; a weak D match, TRBD1 (5 bases). Trimming left V 1 base short and J 5 bases short, with 8 bases between. CDR1 and CDR2 from the germline V gene are MNHNS and SASEGT. The CDR3 extends over 13 amino acids.

The CDR3 DNA reads TGTGCCAGCAGTTTATGGGCAGCTAACTATGGCTACACCTTC. This sequence encodes CASSLWAANYGYTF. The chain recombines TRBV28 with TRBJ1-2; D call uncertain. This CDR3 spans 14 amino acids. Trimming removed 0 bases at V and 0 bases at J, with 5 bases between. Looked up from germline, CDR1 is MDHEN and CDR2 is SYDVKM.

The J gene is TRBJ2-7, the V gene TRBV5-1; TRBD2 matches 12 bases. The CDR3 covers 15 residues. With V trimmed by 7 bases and J by 7 bases, 12 bases remained unmatched. Germline CDR1 is SGHRS and CDR2 is YFSETQ. The CDR3 region has the DNA TGCGCCAGCTCCCTTTCAAGTCTAGCGGGAGGGGAGCAGTACTTC. It codes for CASSLSSLAGGEQYF.

The chain employs TRBV28 and TRBJ2-2; 7 bases map to TRBD1. In germline, CDR1 is MDHEN, CDR2 SYDVKM. This CDR3 region has 15 residues. The junction had 4 bases not matched to a gene; V was cut back by 2 bases and J by 4 bases. The CDR3 spells CASSLEGAGTGELFF. CDR3 sequence (DNA): TGTGCCAGCAGTTTAGAGGGGGCGGGCACCGGGGAGCTGTTTTTT.